Presented here are 27 T cell receptor beta chains from one specimen sequenced in a study of Ad26.COV2.S vaccination and SARS-CoV-2 variants. Only in-frame clones appear in the TCRdb table, and some are missing; sequencing was by immunoSEQ multiplex PCR. Here the sample spans some 390,000 clones, approximately 91% being singletons. Treatment defined: around 19 received Ad26.COV2.S at low or high dose, single or two shots; about five received placebo; per-sample allocation not given. Samples came from day 63 after the first vaccine or placebo injection. Source: peripheral blood, taken in a trial of Ad26.COV2.S vaccine versus placebo. Every receptor here comes from a person aged 18-60 years who received the Ad26.COV2.S COVID-19 vaccine or a placebo.

In this sample, this clone turned up once. The same CDR3 can be traced to other DNA sequences in this sample. This chain joins TRBV5-1 and TRBJ1-6; no clear D. This CDR3 spans 13 amino acids. The V and J ends lost 0 bases and 5 bases respectively, with 3 bases between them. The germline V gene encodes CDR1 SGHRS and CDR2 YFSETQ. CDR3 in amino acids: CASSLGDNSPLHF. The DNA for the CDR3 is TGCGCCAGCAGCTTGGGGGATAATTCACCCCTCCACTTT.

V usage is TRBV19 and J usage is TRBJ2-6, with D perhaps TRBD1 (5 bases). Trimming removed 3 bases at V and 0 bases at J, with 9 bases between. The germline gives CDR1 LNHDA, CDR2 SQIVND (reference sequence). The CDR3 covers 16 residues. This CDR3 reads CASSIYRPSGANVLTF. DNA for the CDR3: TGTGCCAGTAGTATTTACAGGCCCTCTGGGGCCAACGTCCTGACTTTC.

V gene TRBV5-5 combines with J gene TRBJ1-5; 8 nucleotides align to TRBD1. The trim removed 5 bases at V and 5 bases at J, leaving 15 bases unmatched. CDR1 and CDR2 from the germline V gene are SGHKS and YYEKEE (reference sequence). This CDR3 region has 17 residues. Here the CDR3 reads CASSPFPRGPRDQPQHF. CDR3 bases: TGTGCCAGCAGTCCATTCCCCAGGGGGCCGAGGGATCAGCCCCAGCATTTT.

This chain uses TRBV3-1 (or the pseudogene TRBV3-2) with TRBJ2-5; D is unclear. V gave up 1 base and J gave up 2 bases, with 8 bases separating them. This CDR3 region has 14 residues. Germline lookup yields CDR1 LGHDT and CDR2 YNNKEL (reference sequence). CDR3 DNA: TGTGCCAGCAGCCAAGCCGATAATCAAGAGACCCAGTACTTC. It codes for CASSQADNQETQYF.

In its sample, this clone was seen a few times. The chain uses TRBV19 and TRBJ2-2; tentative D call: TRBD1 (5 bases). CDR3 length: 13 amino acids. The germline V gene has CDR1 LNHDA and CDR2 SQIVND (reference sequence). V was trimmed by 9 bases and J by 3 bases, leaving 11 bases between them. The CDR3 loop reads CARGHPYTGELFF. The CDR3 region has the DNA TGTGCCAGAGGACACCCGTACACCGGGGAGCTGTTTTTT.

The chain has TRBV4-1 and TRBJ1-1; 8 nucleotides align to TRBD1. The CDR3 is 14 amino acids. Germline V gene data show CDR1 as MGHRA and CDR2 as YSYEKL. With 2 bases clipped from V and 5 bases from J, the junction kept 4 bases outside the gene matches. CDR3 loop: CASSQTTGGTEAFF. The CDR3 nucleotides read TGCGCCAGCAGCCAAACTACAGGGGGGACTGAAGCTTTCTTT.

This chain joins TRBV20-1 and TRBJ2-1, with TRBD2 identical over 8 bases. The V gene's germline CDR1 is DFQATT and CDR2 SNEGSKA (reference sequence). Trimming at V came to 6 bases and at J to 2 bases, leaving 9 bases not matched to a gene. The CDR3 is 15 residues long. The CDR3 sequence is CSASSGATTYNEQFF. The CDR3 nucleotides are TGCAGTGCCAGTAGCGGGGCCACAACCTACAATGAGCAGTTCTTC.

The chain carries TRBV27 and TRBJ2-1, with no clear D. The V end lost 6 bases, the J end lost 3 bases, and 12 bases lay between the germline ends. Germline V lookup: CDR1 MNHEY, CDR2 SMNVEV (reference sequence). The CDR3 is 14 amino acids. This CDR3 reads CASSLSGDYNEQFF. Here the CDR3 DNA reads TGTGCCAGCAGCCTTTCCGGAGACTACAATGAGCAGTTCTTC.

The chain is built from TRBV3-1 (or the pseudogene TRBV3-2) and TRBJ2-3; D gene uncertain. V was pared by 0 bases and J by 7 bases, with 14 bases between. The CDR3 has 15 residues. CDR1 LGHDT and CDR2 YNNKEL come from the germline V gene (reference sequence). The DNA of the CDR3 is TGTGCCAGCAGCCAAGATCTGGGGTACCGCCATACGCAGTATTTT. Residues: CASSQDLGYRHTQYF.

This chain joins TRBV5-6 and TRBJ1-5, with 9 bases fitting TRBD1. The CDR3 totals 14 residues. Germline CDR1 is SGHDT and CDR2 is YYEEEE. The V segment lost 5 bases and the J segment 7 bases; nucleotides outside the gene matches: 7. CDR3 in amino acids: CASSQGTGLQPQHF. CDR3 DNA: TGTGCCAGCAGTCAAGGGACAGGGCTCCAGCCCCAGCATTTT.

The chain is built from TRBV18 and TRBJ1-2; possible D gene TRBD1, 5 bases. This CDR3 is 14 amino acids long. V dropped 5 bases and J dropped 1 base, with 11 bases sitting between them. CDR1 is KGHSH, CDR2 LQKENI, per germline. This CDR3 is CASSVTGDNYGYTF. The DNA of the CDR3 is TGTGCCAGCTCAGTGACGGGGGATAACTATGGCTACACCTTC.

This chain joins TRBV6-1 and TRBJ1-3; 11 bases line up with TRBD1. Germline V gene lookup returns CDR1 MNHNS and CDR2 SASEGT. The V segment lost 3 bases and the J segment 3 bases; nucleotides outside the gene matches: 4. The length of the CDR3 is 16 residues. CDR3 in DNA: TGTGCCAGCAGTGACAGGACAGGGGGCGGTGGAAACACCATATATTTT. It is translated as CASSDRTGGGGNTIYF.

This clone appeared once. V and J are TRBV15 and TRBJ2-6; no clear D. CDR3 length: 13 residues. V lost 5 bases and J 6 bases, leaving 8 bases between the germline ends. Germline V lookup: CDR1 LNHNV, CDR2 YYDKDF (reference sequence). In nucleotides, the CDR3 is TGTGCCACCAGCGCTTACATGGCCAACGTCCTGACTTTC. Translation gives CATSAYMANVLTF.

This clone is labeled medium-sized (0.01 to 0.1%). The chain links TRBV21-1 to TRBJ1-2. TRBV21-1 is deemed a pseudogene. The CDR3 consists of 14 residues. CDR3 DNA: TGTGCCAGCAGCAAAGCGATCGGATTAGATGGCTACACCTTC. Protein product: CASSKAIGLDGYTF.

This chain uses TRBV11-3 with TRBJ1-6, with 8 bases lining up with TRBD1. This CDR3 comprises 13 residues. Germline CDR1 SGHNT, CDR2 YENEEA. V trimming: 5 bases; J trimming: 12 bases; junction bases outside the gene matches: 6. This chain's CDR3 is CASSEGQGLPLHF. The CDR3 coding sequence is TGTGCCAGCAGCGAAGGACAGGGCTTACCCCTCCACTTT.

V gene TRBV5-1 combines with J gene TRBJ2-5; TRBD1 matches at 8 bases. The CDR3 extends over 14 amino acids. Germline V gene lookup returns CDR1 SGHRS and CDR2 YFSETQ. The J segment lost 5 bases and the V segment lost 7 bases, leaving 10 bases of the junction unmatched. The CDR3 nucleotides read TGCGCCAGCCAAAGGACAGGGTGGTCGGAGACCCAGTACTTC. This codes for CASQRTGWSETQYF.

On this clone: Different DNA sequences within this sample yield the same CDR3. The chain combines TRBV2 with TRBJ1-1, with no clear D. With 2 bases removed from V and 5 bases from J, the gap between germline ends came to 6 bases. CDR3 length equals 12 residues. Germline-derived CDR1 and CDR2 are SNHLY and FYNNEI. DNA of the CDR3: TGTGCCAGCAGTGAATCGGGGACTGAAGCTTTCTTT. It encodes CASSESGTEAFF.

The chain has TRBV6-5 and TRBJ1-1; D gene ambiguous. Trimming left V 0 bases short and J 7 bases short, with 6 bases between. In germline, CDR1 is MNHEY, CDR2 SVGAGI. The CDR3 runs to 12 residues. CDR3 DNA: TGTGCCAGCAGTTACTCGAGACATGAAGCTTTCTTT. As protein: CASSYSRHEAFF.

V is TRBV29-1 and J is TRBJ2-5, with D tentatively TRBD2 (6 bases). CDR1 SQVTM and CDR2 ANQGSEA come from the germline V gene. The CDR3 runs to 14 residues. The germline V and J ends were trimmed by 3 bases and 2 bases, with 13 bases remaining between them. The chain's CDR3 is CSVDAGFLQETQYF. DNA of the CDR3: TGCAGCGTTGACGCGGGGTTCCTACAAGAGACCCAGTACTTC.

On this clone: At the DNA level, this CDR3 is encoded by other sequences in the same sample as well. The chain links TRBV6-5 to TRBJ1-1; 7 nucleotides line up with TRBD1. Germline-derived CDR1 and CDR2 are MNHEY and SVGAGI. This CDR3 has 14 amino acids. J was trimmed by 0 bases and V by 2 bases; bases with no gene match: 0. The CDR3: CASSYGTVNTEAFF. DNA for the CDR3: TGTGCCAGCAGTTACGGGACAGTGAACACTGAAGCTTTCTTT.

The rearrangement joins TRBV19 to TRBJ2-5, with 7 nucleotides matching TRBD1. The CDR3 length is 13 residues. CDR1 and CDR2 (germline): LNHDA, SQIVND (reference sequence). With V trimmed by 3 bases and J by 6 bases, 4 bases remained unmatched. CDR3 nucleotides: TGTGCCAGTAGTATGGGACAGATTCAGACCCAGTACTTC. This translates into CASSMGQIQTQYF.

The chain combines TRBV4-1 with TRBJ1-2; TRBD1 is a possible D gene (5 bases). CDR1 is MGHRA, CDR2 YSYEKL, per germline. The CDR3 contains 15 residues. Deletions cut 3 bases from V and 2 bases from J, with 13 bases between. DNA of the CDR3: TGCGCCAGCAGCCAGGAGGGGAGGAGGAACTATGGCTACACCTTC. It is translated as CASSQEGRRNYGYTF.

The V call is TRBV7-9, the J call TRBJ2-7; D may be TRBD2 (6 bases). The V gene lost 4 bases and the J gene lost 2 bases, with 12 bases spanning the gap. CDR3 length equals 14 residues. Germline V gene sequence: CDR1 SEHNR, CDR2 FQNEAQ (reference sequence). The CDR3 loop is CASSSQGGTYEQYF. CDR3 DNA: TGTGCCAGCAGCTCTCAAGGAGGGACCTACGAGCAGTACTTC.

This clone was seen only once. This chain links TRBV23-1 with TRBJ1-5, with D perhaps TRBD1 (6 bases). TRBV23-1 belongs to the ORF category, with a function that is uncertain. The CDR3 extends over 16 amino acids. V lost 2 bases to trimming and J lost 0 bases, with 11 bases between them. CDR3: CASSQQGSCSNQPQHF. CDR3 nucleotides: TGCGCCAGCAGTCAACAGGGGTCTTGTAGCAATCAGCCCCAGCATTTT.

This chain connects TRBV11-1 to TRBJ2-1; either TRBD1 or TRBD2 may fit D (5 bases each). The CDR3 is made up of 13 amino acids. Trimming removed 5 bases at V and 2 bases at J, with 7 bases between. CDR1 and CDR2 (germline): SGHAT, FQDESV (reference sequence). This CDR3 is CASSGGAYNEQFF. Here the CDR3 DNA reads TGTGCCAGCAGCGGGGGTGCCTACAATGAGCAGTTCTTC.

CDR3 region: CASRVTSTDTQYF. CDR3 DNA sequence: TGCGCCAGCAGAGTTACAAGCACAGATACGCAGTATTTT. The chain links TRBV5-1 to TRBJ2-3; the D is unclear. The CDR3 runs 13 residues. The germline V gene encodes CDR1 SGHRS and CDR2 YFSETQ. The V and J ends lost 5 bases and 0 bases respectively, with 7 bases between them.

CDR3 loop: CASSDSFMNTEAFF. The CDR3 DNA is TGTGCCAGCAGTGACAGCTTCATGAACACTGAAGCTTTCTTT. The chain employs TRBV6-4 and TRBJ1-1; unclear D gene. Looked up from germline, CDR1 is MRHNA and CDR2 is SNTAGT. The CDR3 extends over 14 amino acids. V dropped 2 bases and J dropped 0 bases, with 7 bases sitting between them.